These 30 T cell receptor beta chains were sequenced from one sample in a study of blood T cells in healthy people across ages. Then a second PCR, running about 6 to 12 cycles, was carried out with a sample-barcoded 5' primer and a J-beta primer mix. TCRdb passed the 5' RACE reads through MiXCR, listing each CDR3 protein once. Of some 1.6 million distinct CDR3 sequences in the sample, roughly 30% were seen once. Sequenced sample: blood. The receptors were gathered from a woman aged 25 to 39 in good health.

V is TRBV7-6 and J is TRBJ1-2; D remains ambiguous. Germline CDR1 reads SGHVS; CDR2 reads FNYEAQ. V lost 1 base to trimming and J lost 2 bases, with 11 bases between them. The CDR3 length is 15 residues. CDR3 DNA sequence: TGTGCCAGCAGCTTAGGGTCGGCGAAGAACTATGGCTACACCTTC. Amino acid sequence: CASSLGSAKNYGYTF.

This clonotype has more than one count but fewer than ten. The chain is built from TRBV7-3 and TRBJ2-2; 8 bases line up with TRBD2. The CDR3 spans 14 residues. V shed 6 bases, J shed 5 bases, and the junction held 5 bases outside the gene matches. Germline assignment: CDR1 SGHTA and CDR2 FQGTGA. CDR3 sequence: CASRPKRGTGELFF. The CDR3 DNA follows: TGTGCCAGCAGACCAAAGCGGGGGACCGGGGAGCTGTTTTTT.

This clonotype has ten or more counts. The genes are TRBV3-1 and TRBJ2-1, with D perhaps TRBD1 (6 bases). V was shortened by 4 bases and J by 0 bases, with 13 bases between the two germline ends. Germline-derived CDR1 and CDR2 are LGHDT and YNNKEL (reference sequence). The CDR3 is made up of 16 amino acids. CDR3 region: CASSPRGASSYNEQFF. CDR3 sequence (DNA): TGTGCCAGCAGCCCCAGGGGCGCGTCCTCCTACAATGAGCAGTTCTTC.

This clonotype was seen a few times. The chain recombines TRBV20-1 with TRBJ1-1; D possibly corresponds to TRBD1 (5 bases). V lost 5 bases and J lost 2, with 15 bases in between. The CDR3 consists of 14 residues. CDR1 is DFQATT, CDR2 SNEGSKA, per germline (reference sequence). The CDR3 region has the DNA TGCAGTGCTCACAGGCCCTGGGGTAACACTGAAGCTTTCTTT. This encodes CSAHRPWGNTEAFF.

As concerns this clonotype: Relative to the germline gene, one junction end is altered; a read error may explain this. The chain joins TRBV5-1 to TRBJ2-5; 12 bases map to TRBD2. Germline V lookup: CDR1 SGHRS, CDR2 YFSETQ. CDR3 size: 18 residues. For the CDR3, the DNA is TGCGCCAGCAGCTTGAGCACTAGCGGGAGGTACCTCCAAGAGACCCGGTACTTC. Its protein product is CASSLSTSGRYLQETRYF.

At least ten counts were recorded for this clonotype. The chain recombines TRBV29-1 with TRBJ2-3, with TRBD2 matching 12 bases. Looked up from germline, CDR1 is SQVTM and CDR2 is ANQGSEA. The CDR3 consists of 13 residues. V gave up 4 bases and J gave up 4 bases; unmatched junction bases: 0. The CDR3 region is CSVGLAGADTQYF. Written as DNA, the CDR3 is TGCAGCGTTGGACTAGCGGGAGCAGATACGCAGTATTTT.

The table lists this clonotype with many counts. This chain links TRBV4-1 with TRBJ2-5; no definite D call. The V gene's germline CDR1 is MGHRA and CDR2 YSYEKL. V dropped 5 bases and J dropped 11 bases, with 24 bases sitting between them. The CDR3 covers 15 residues. CDR3 residues: CASSSPGQTLREQYF. The DNA of the CDR3 is TGCGCCAGCAGCTCACCGGGCCAGACCCTACGAGAACAGTACTTC.

The chain recombines TRBV7-9 with TRBJ2-7; TRBD1 matches at 9 bases. Germline V gene sequence: CDR1 SEHNR, CDR2 FQNEAQ (reference sequence). The V segment lost 5 bases and the J segment 8 bases; nucleotides outside the gene matches: 10. The CDR3 contains 14 residues. CDR3 in DNA: TGTGCCAGCAGCGAAGGACAGGGGAAGTATCAGCAGTACTTC. Residues: CASSEGQGKYQQYF.

This chain uses TRBV6-2 or TRBV6-3 with TRBJ2-7, with TRBD1 as a possible D gene (6 bases). CDR1 and CDR2 from the germline V gene are MNHEY and SVGEGT. This CDR3 is 13 amino acids long. V gave up 4 bases and J gave up 2 bases, with 9 bases separating them. CDR3 sequence: CASSWDIAYEQYF. CDR3 in DNA: TGTGCCAGCAGTTGGGACATTGCCTACGAGCAGTACTTC.

The rearrangement joins TRBV5-1 to TRBJ2-5, with D perhaps matching TRBD2 (7 bases). The V and J ends lost 0 bases and 1 base respectively, with 13 bases between them. From germline, CDR1 is SGHRS and CDR2 YFSETQ. CDR3 length: 16 amino acids. Here the CDR3 reads CASSLGSAGAQETQYF. In DNA form, the CDR3 reads TGCGCCAGCAGCTTGGGGTCCGCGGGGGCCCAAGAGACCCAGTACTTC.

This clonotype has a count of ten or more. The chain links TRBV5-1 to TRBJ2-7; 10 nucleotides line up with TRBD1. The CDR3 has 13 residues. CDR1 is SGHRS, CDR2 YFSETQ, per germline. V shed 3 bases and J 3 bases; nucleotides not matched to a gene: 0. CDR3 in DNA: TGCGCCAGCAGCTGGGACAGGGGCTACGAGCAGTACTTC. Its translation: CASSWDRGYEQYF.

The chain is built from TRBV21-1 and TRBJ2-7; the D call of TRBD1 is as the table states it, not checked on the DNA. TRBV21-1 is classified as a pseudogene. This CDR3 spans 14 amino acids. CDR3 protein: CASSNGTGTYEQYF. The CDR3 coding sequence is TGTGCCAGCAGCAATGGGACAGGGACCTACGAGCAGTACTTC.

J is TRBJ2-1 and V is TRBV11-2, with 9 bases lining up with TRBD2. V shed 4 bases, J shed 6 bases, and the junction held 7 bases outside the gene matches. Germline CDR1 SGHAT, CDR2 FQNNGV. The CDR3 contains 15 residues. CDR3 DNA sequence: TGTGCCAGCAGCTGGATAGCGGGGGAATTCAATGAGCAGTTCTTC. Translation: CASSWIAGEFNEQFF. Using reference TRBV11-2 and TRBJ2-1 for the parts outside the CDR3, the full variable domain is EAGVAQSPRYKIIEKRQSVAFWCNPISGHATLYWYQQILGQGPKLLIQFQNNGVVDDSQLPKDRFSAERLKGVDSTLKIQPAKLEDSAVYLCASSWIAGEFNEQFFGPGTRLTVL.

Worth noting for this clonotype: Possible read error: a much larger clone is one base away. The CDR3 ends on some other residue instead of the conserved phenylalanine or tryptophan, so this is likely a read error. V is TRBV5-1 and J is TRBJ2-5, with no clear D. CDR3 length: 14 residues. Per the germline V gene, CDR1 is SGHRS and CDR2 is YFSETQ. The germline V and J ends were trimmed by 0 bases and 11 bases, with 17 bases remaining between them. This chain's CDR3 is CASSLEGTIKEQYL. For the CDR3, the DNA is TGCGCCAGCAGCTTGGAGGGCACGATTAAGGAGCAGTACTTG.

This clonotype was counted between two and nine times. V usage is TRBV28 and J usage is TRBJ2-5; 7 bases map to TRBD2. This CDR3 is 16 amino acids long. Trimming took 2 bases from V and 11 from J; bases not matched to a gene: 17. Germline CDR1 and CDR2: MDHEN and SYDVKM. The CDR3 here is CASSLQAAGYFNEQYF. CDR3 nucleotide sequence: TGTGCCAGCAGTTTACAGGCAGCGGGGTATTTCAATGAGCAGTACTTC.

This clonotype was found a few times. The chain has TRBV10-3 and TRBJ2-3; 7 bases are a match to TRBD2. V shed 3 bases, J shed 2 bases, and the junction held 5 bases outside the gene matches. The CDR3 loop spans 15 amino acids. Germline CDR1 reads ENHRY; CDR2 reads SYGVKD. Here the CDR3 DNA reads TGTGCCATCAGTGAAGCTAGCGGACTCACAGATACGCAGTATTTT. Its protein product is CAISEASGLTDTQYF.

This clonotype was observed a few times. The rearrangement links TRBV29-1 to TRBJ1-1; D gene uncertain. The germline gives CDR1 SQVTM, CDR2 ANQGSEA. Trimming removed 8 bases at V and 1 base at J, with 5 bases between. There are 10 residues in the CDR3. Here the CDR3 reads CSSTNTEAFF. Here the CDR3 DNA reads TGCAGCTCCACGAACACTGAAGCTTTCTTT.

The chain recombines TRBV4-2 with TRBJ2-7; D gene ambiguous. The ends were cut back, 3 bases at V and 3 bases at J, with 15 bases in the middle. Germline CDR1 and CDR2: LGHNA and YNFKEQ. This CDR3 has 15 residues. CDR3 sequence: CASSQEWIGIYEQYF. The CDR3 DNA reads TGTGCCAGCAGCCAGGAATGGATAGGGATCTACGAGCAGTACTTC.

The CDR3 here is CASSQMELGYGYTF. CDR3 nucleotides: TGTGCCAGCAGCCAGATGGAACTCGGCTATGGCTACACCTTC. The chain recombines TRBV11-1 with TRBJ1-2, with D hard to call. The CDR3 totals 14 residues. V was shortened by 5 bases and J by 4 bases, with 14 bases between the two germline ends. CDR1 SGHAT and CDR2 FQDESV come from the germline V gene (reference sequence).

The V call is TRBV11-1, the J call TRBJ2-1; 8 bases map to TRBD2. The CDR3 contains 17 residues. After removal of 4 bases from V and 9 bases from J, the junction contained 17 bases not matched to a gene. In germline, CDR1 is SGHAT, CDR2 FQDESV (reference sequence). CDR3 DNA sequence: TGTGCCAGCAGCTCCCCCCAGGGACTAGGGACTCGCGGTGAGCAGTTCTTC. Its protein product is CASSSPQGLGTRGEQFF.

The table lists this clonotype with a count of one. Possible read error: a much larger clone is one base away. This chain uses TRBV4-2 with TRBJ2-3, with TRBD1 matching 10 bases. This CDR3 has 16 amino acids. Germline CDR1 and CDR2: LGHNA and YNFKEQ. The CDR3 loop reads CASGQPRDRGSDTQYF. DNA for the CDR3: TGTGCCAGCGGCCAACCGCGGGACAGGGGCTCAGATACGCAGTATTTT.

The chain links TRBV28 to TRBJ2-3; 8 nucleotides match TRBD1. Germline values: CDR1 MDHEN, CDR2 SYDVKM. Losses at the gene ends were 6 bases for V and 6 bases for J; bases not matched to a gene: 8. The CDR3 runs 14 residues. CDR3 sequence reads: CASSPGQGMDTQYF. The CDR3 coding sequence is TGTGCCAGCAGCCCCGGACAGGGTATGGATACGCAGTATTTT. The complete variable domain, with remaining parts taken from reference TRBV28 and TRBJ2-3, reads DVKVTQSSRYLVKRTGEKVFLECVQDMDHENMFWYRQDPGLGLRLIYFSYDVKMKEKGDIPEGYSVSREKKERFSLILESASTNQTSMYLCASSPGQGMDTQYFGPGTRLTVL.

The rearrangement uses TRBV7-9 and TRBJ1-1; TRBD1 matches 8 bases. This CDR3 contains 14 residues. V lost 7 bases, J lost 1 base, and 5 bases stayed unmatched. Germline CDR1 and CDR2: SEHNR and FQNEAQ (reference sequence). The CDR3 loop is CASNSGTGNTEAFF. The CDR3, as DNA: TGTGCCAGCAATAGCGGGACAGGGAACACTGAAGCTTTCTTT. The entire variable domain, with the rest obtained from reference TRBV7-9 and TRBJ1-1, is as follows: DTGVSQNPRHKITKRGQNVTFRCDPISEHNRLYWYRQTLGQGPEFLTYFQNEAQLEKSRLLSDRFSAERPKGSFSTLEIQRTEQGDSAMYLCASNSGTGNTEAFFGQGTRLTVV.

V is TRBV9 and J is TRBJ2-1; 7 nucleotides line up with TRBD1. V lost 0 bases, J lost 6 bases, and 6 bases stayed unmatched. The length of the CDR3 is 15 residues. The germline CDR1 and CDR2 sequences are SGDLS and YYNGEE. This chain's CDR3 is CASSVGQGGFNEQFF. As DNA, the CDR3 is TGTGCCAGCAGCGTAGGACAGGGTGGGTTCAATGAGCAGTTCTTC.

This sequence joins TRBV30 and TRBJ1-4; 9 positions agree with TRBD1. Losses at the gene ends were 8 bases for V and 2 bases for J; bases not matched to a gene: 6. The CDR3 length is 14 residues. Germline-derived CDR1 and CDR2 are GTSNPN and SVGIG (reference sequence). CDR3 bases: TGTGCCAGCGGACAGGGGTTGACTAATGAAAAACTGTTTTTT. Translated, it gives CASGQGLTNEKLFF.

V gene TRBV20-1 combines with J gene TRBJ1-6; D remains unclear. This CDR3 is 15 amino acids long. Germline V CDR1 and CDR2: DFQATT, SNEGSKA (reference sequence). The V and J ends lost 3 bases and 3 bases respectively, with 12 bases between them. The CDR3 protein is CSASEQMNYNSPLHF. DNA for the CDR3: TGCAGTGCTAGCGAACAGATGAACTATAATTCACCCCTCCACTTT.

This clonotype was observed a few times. This chain uses TRBV7-9 with TRBJ1-5, with no clear D. Germline lookup yields CDR1 SEHNR and CDR2 FQNEAQ (reference sequence). The CDR3 runs 14 residues. The V and J ends lost 5 bases and 1 base respectively, with 9 bases between them. Written as DNA, the CDR3 is TGTGCCAGCAGCGACGGACTGAGCAATCAGCCCCAGCATTTT. It encodes CASSDGLSNQPQHF. The entire variable domain, with the rest obtained from reference TRBV7-9 and TRBJ1-5, is as follows: DTGVSQNPRHKITKRGQNVTFRCDPISEHNRLYWYRQTLGQGPEFLTYFQNEAQLEKSRLLSDRFSAERPKGSFSTLEIQRTEQGDSAMYLCASSDGLSNQPQHFGDGTRLSIL.

The sample holds a few counts of this clonotype. The chain employs TRBV28 and TRBJ2-5, with 8 nucleotides matching TRBD1. With 4 bases clipped from V and 5 bases from J, the junction kept 9 bases outside the gene matches. The CDR3 covers 15 residues. Looked up from germline, CDR1 is MDHEN and CDR2 is SYDVKM. Here the CDR3 DNA reads TGTGCCAGCAGTTCTCACGGACAGGGACGGGAGACCCAGTACTTC. This sequence encodes CASSSHGQGRETQYF.

The rearrangement links TRBV20-1 to TRBJ2-7; D is unresolved. The ends were cut back, 0 bases at V and 3 bases at J, with 12 bases in the middle. This CDR3 spans 14 amino acids. Per the germline V gene, CDR1 is DFQATT and CDR2 is SNEGSKA (reference sequence). The chain's CDR3 is CSAREYDGIYEQYF. The CDR3 DNA is TGCAGTGCTAGAGAGTATGACGGAATCTACGAGCAGTACTTC.

As for this clonotype: This could be a read error, since a much larger clone is one nucleotide away. The chain recombines TRBV24-1 with TRBJ2-3, with 9 bases fitting TRBD1. This CDR3 is built from 15 residues. Germline V lookup: CDR1 KGHDR, CDR2 SFDVKD. J gave up 1 base and V 7 bases, and 5 bases lay outside the gene matches. CDR3 DNA: TGTGCCACCAGCCCCCGGGACAGGGGCACAGATACGCAGTATTTT. It codes for CATSPRDRGTDTQYF.